This T cell receptor beta chain appears in the sequencing data of a study of blood T cell repertoires in COVID-19. Study-wide context: Whether acute or convalescent, the COVID-19 samples came from the United States, Italy and Spain. The cDNA or gDNA used as material had been derived from T cells, B-cell-depleted T cells, or PBMCs.

Germline V gene lookup returns CDR1 SGHRS and CDR2 YFSETQ. The V and J ends lost 0 bases and 1 base, in that order; junction bases with no gene match: 4. This CDR3 is 17 amino acids long. Assignments of participants to cohorts depended upon their own reported clinical history. Clones were sequenced by immunoSEQ multiplex PCR, and TCRdb holds only the in-frame ones, with some missing. The profile covers about 330,000 clones, with about 90% appearing a single time and 5.5% to 7% taken by the ten largest. The chain carries TRBV5-1 and TRBJ1-1; 12 positions agree with TRBD1. This sequence originates from a woman in her twenties or thirties who had recovered from COVID-19. Sequencing was performed on PBMCs or T cells enriched from blood (not recorded which). The CDR3 sequence: CASSLVGTGGKNTEAFF. Written as DNA, the CDR3 is TGCGCCAGCAGCTTGGTGGGGACAGGGGGCAAGAACACTGAAGCTTTCTTT.